What follows are 8 T cell receptor beta chains derived from one specimen sequenced in a study of blood T cell repertoires in COVID-19 (dated by TCRdb to 2020 to 2021). The library was built by means of the immunoSEQ multiplex PCR assay. In TCRdb, the immuneACCESS table is reduced to in-frame sequences with V and J assigned. These tables do not hold every clone; where another copy was compared, an unresolved V gene accounts for under half, and the others remain unexplained. This sample is represented by about 190,000 clones; approximately 84% of them were singletons. The top ten hold 5.1% of the sample. Material for sequencing was peripheral blood. All receptors come from a woman aged 70-85 years with active or convalescent COVID-19.

This chain uses TRBV29-1 with TRBJ2-3, with 9 bases that match TRBD2. Germline-derived CDR1 and CDR2 are SQVTM and ANQGSEA. J was trimmed by 4 bases and V by 1 base; bases with no gene match: 6. The CDR3 contains 15 residues. CDR3 coding DNA: TGCAGCGTTGAAGGGGCGGGAGGGCCACCAGATACGCAGTATTTT. Translating it yields CSVEGAGGPPDTQYF.

The chain carries TRBV19 and TRBJ1-1; D possibly corresponds to TRBD1 (5 bases). The V end lost 8 bases, the J end lost 0 bases, and 13 bases lay between the germline ends. Germline CDR1 reads LNHDA; CDR2 reads SQIVND (reference sequence). This CDR3 contains 14 residues. In DNA, the CDR3 is TGTGCCAGTGACCCGGGGGGAATGAACACTGAAGCTTTCTTT. It is translated as CASDPGGMNTEAFF.

The chain uses TRBV28 and TRBJ2-5, with D unclear. CDR1 is MDHEN, CDR2 SYDVKM, per germline. The CDR3 loop spans 14 amino acids. The V gene lost 4 bases and the J gene lost 4 bases, with 13 bases spanning the gap. The CDR3 nucleotides read TGTGCCAGCAGTTCCCCCGGGTTTAGAGAGACCCAGTACTTC. Residues: CASSSPGFRETQYF. The full variable domain, with the rest looked up from reference TRBV28 and TRBJ2-5, is DVKVTQSSRYLVKRTGEKVFLECVQDMDHENMFWYRQDPGLGLRLIYFSYDVKMKEKGDIPEGYSVSREKKERFSLILESASTNQTSMYLCASSSPGFRETQYFGPGTRLLVL.

This chain joins TRBV7-9 and TRBJ2-2; possible D gene TRBD2, 7 bases. V was shortened by 6 bases and J by 7 bases, with 18 bases between the two germline ends. Germline CDR1 SEHNR, CDR2 FQNEAQ (reference sequence). The length of the CDR3 is 15 residues. The chain's CDR3 is CASSPTGAGVGELFF. The DNA for the CDR3 is TGTGCCAGCAGTCCGACAGGCGCGGGGGTCGGGGAGCTGTTTTTT.

There are a few counts of this clone. The V call is TRBV5-1, the J call TRBJ2-2; 10 positions match TRBD2. The junction had 1 base not matched to a gene; V was cut back by 2 bases and J by 0 bases. Germline loops: CDR1 SGHRS, CDR2 YFSETQ. CDR3 length equals 16 residues. The DNA for the CDR3 is TGCGCCAGCAGCTTACTAGCGGGATCGAACACCGGGGAGCTGTTTTTT. Encoded protein: CASSLLAGSNTGELFF.

V gene TRBV11-3 combines with J gene TRBJ1-1; 9 nucleotides match TRBD1. The germline V gene has CDR1 SGHNT and CDR2 YENEEA. The ends lost 4 bases at V and 5 bases at J; junction bases unmatched: 2. The CDR3 spans 13 residues. Here the CDR3 reads CASSSGTGTEAFF. The DNA of the CDR3 is TGTGCCAGCAGCTCCGGGACAGGGACTGAAGCTTTCTTT.

The rearrangement joins TRBV19 to TRBJ2-4; tentatively, D is TRBD2 (7 bases). The germline gives CDR1 LNHDA, CDR2 SQIVND (reference sequence). V was trimmed by 3 bases and J by 2 bases, leaving 14 bases between them. CDR3 size: 16 residues. The CDR3 reads CASSMGRDTTKNIQYF. The DNA for the CDR3 is TGTGCCAGTAGTATGGGGAGGGACACGACCAAAAACATTCAGTACTTC.

The chain links TRBV27 to TRBJ1-6; tentative D call: TRBD1 (5 bases). The germline CDR1 and CDR2 sequences are MNHEY and SMNVEV (reference sequence). The ends were cut back, 7 bases at V and 10 bases at J, with 17 bases in the middle. CDR3 size: 14 residues. The CDR3 sequence is CASKVSGERSPLHF. The DNA for the CDR3 is TGTGCCAGCAAAGTCTCGGGGGAACGCTCACCCCTCCACTTT.